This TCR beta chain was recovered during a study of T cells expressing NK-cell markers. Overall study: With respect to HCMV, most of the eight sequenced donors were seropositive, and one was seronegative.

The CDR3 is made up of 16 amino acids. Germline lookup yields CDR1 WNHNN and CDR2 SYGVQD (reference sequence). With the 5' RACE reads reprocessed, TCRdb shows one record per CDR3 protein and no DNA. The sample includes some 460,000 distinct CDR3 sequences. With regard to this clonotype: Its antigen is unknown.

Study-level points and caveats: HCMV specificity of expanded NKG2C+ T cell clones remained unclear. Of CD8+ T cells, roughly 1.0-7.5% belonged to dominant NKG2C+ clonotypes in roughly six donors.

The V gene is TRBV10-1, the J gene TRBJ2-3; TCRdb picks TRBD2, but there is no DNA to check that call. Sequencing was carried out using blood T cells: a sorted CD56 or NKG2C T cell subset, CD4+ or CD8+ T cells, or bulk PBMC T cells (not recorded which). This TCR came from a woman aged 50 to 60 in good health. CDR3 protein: CASSLGLAGAGDTQYF.